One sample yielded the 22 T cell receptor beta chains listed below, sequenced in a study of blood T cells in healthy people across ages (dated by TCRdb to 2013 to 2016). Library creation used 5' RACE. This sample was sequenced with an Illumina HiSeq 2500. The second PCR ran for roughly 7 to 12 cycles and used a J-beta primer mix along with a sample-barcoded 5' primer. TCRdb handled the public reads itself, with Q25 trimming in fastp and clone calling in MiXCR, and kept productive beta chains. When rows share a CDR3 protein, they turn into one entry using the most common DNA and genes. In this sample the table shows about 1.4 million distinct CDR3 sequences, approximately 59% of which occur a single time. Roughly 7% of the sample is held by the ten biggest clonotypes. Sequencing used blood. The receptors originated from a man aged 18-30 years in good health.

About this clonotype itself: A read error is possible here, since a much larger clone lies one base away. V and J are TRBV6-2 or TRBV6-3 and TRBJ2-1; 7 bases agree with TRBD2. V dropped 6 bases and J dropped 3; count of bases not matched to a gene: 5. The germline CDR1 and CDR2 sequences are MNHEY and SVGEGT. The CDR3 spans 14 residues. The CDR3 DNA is TGTGCCAGCAGAGTCGGGACTAACTACAATGAGCAGTTCTTC. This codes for CASRVGTNYNEQFF.

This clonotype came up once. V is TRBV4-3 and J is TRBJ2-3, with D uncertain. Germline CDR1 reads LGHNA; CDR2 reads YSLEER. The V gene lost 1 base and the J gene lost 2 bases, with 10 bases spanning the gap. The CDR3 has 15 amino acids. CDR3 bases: TGCGCCAGCAGCCAAGCTCGGCAGTCCACAGATACGCAGTATTTT. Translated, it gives CASSQARQSTDTQYF.

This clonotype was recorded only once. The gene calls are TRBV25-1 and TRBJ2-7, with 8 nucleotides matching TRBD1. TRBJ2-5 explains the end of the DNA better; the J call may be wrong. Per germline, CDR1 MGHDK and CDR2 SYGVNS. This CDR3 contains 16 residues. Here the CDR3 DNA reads TGTGCCAGCAGTGATCGTTCCCTAGGACAGGGTGAGACCCAGTACTTC. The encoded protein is CASSDRSLGQGETQYF.

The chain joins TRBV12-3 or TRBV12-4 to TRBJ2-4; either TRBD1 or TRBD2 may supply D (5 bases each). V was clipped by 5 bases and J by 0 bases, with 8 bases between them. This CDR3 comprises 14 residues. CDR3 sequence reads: CASSAGTAKNIQYF. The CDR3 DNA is TGTGCCAGCAGTGCCGGGACAGCCAAAAACATTCAGTACTTC.

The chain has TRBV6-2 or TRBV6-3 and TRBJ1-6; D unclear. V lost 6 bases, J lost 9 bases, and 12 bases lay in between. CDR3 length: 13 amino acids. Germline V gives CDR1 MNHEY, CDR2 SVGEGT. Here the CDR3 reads CASRAPGSSPLHF. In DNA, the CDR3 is TGTGCCAGCAGGGCCCCCGGCAGTTCACCCCTCCACTTT.

The CDR3 here is CASSHRPEGDEQYF. The CDR3 nucleotides read TGTGCCAGCAGCCACCGGCCGGAGGGGGACGAGCAGTACTTC. The rearrangement uses TRBV7-9 and TRBJ2-7; D assignment may be TRBD1 or TRBD2 (6 bases each). Germline CDR1 is SEHNR and CDR2 is FQNEAQ (reference sequence). The CDR3 contains 14 residues. The V end lost 5 bases, the J end lost 5 bases, and 16 bases lay between the germline ends.

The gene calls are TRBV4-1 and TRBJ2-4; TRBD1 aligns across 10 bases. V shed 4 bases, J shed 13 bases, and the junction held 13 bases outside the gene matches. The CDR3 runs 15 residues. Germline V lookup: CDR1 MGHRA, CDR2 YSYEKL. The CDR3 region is CASSPLGQGVREQYF. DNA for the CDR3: TGCGCCAGCAGCCCCCTCGGACAGGGGGTTCGGGAGCAGTACTTC.

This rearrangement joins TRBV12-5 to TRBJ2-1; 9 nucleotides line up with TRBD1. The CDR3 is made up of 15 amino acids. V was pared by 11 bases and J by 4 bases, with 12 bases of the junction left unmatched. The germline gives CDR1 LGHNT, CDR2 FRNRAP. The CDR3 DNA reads TGTGCTTCCCAAACGGGGGGACAGGGATACAATGAGCAGTTCTTC. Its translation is CASQTGGQGYNEQFF.

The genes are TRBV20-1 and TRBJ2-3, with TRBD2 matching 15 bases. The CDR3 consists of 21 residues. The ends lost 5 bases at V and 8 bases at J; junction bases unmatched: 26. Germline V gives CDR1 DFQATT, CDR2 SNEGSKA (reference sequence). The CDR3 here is CSAGTSGRPLSVRNRGGTQYF. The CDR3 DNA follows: TGCAGTGCTGGGACTAGCGGGAGGCCCCTCTCCGTTCGAAACCGAGGGGGTACGCAGTATTTT.

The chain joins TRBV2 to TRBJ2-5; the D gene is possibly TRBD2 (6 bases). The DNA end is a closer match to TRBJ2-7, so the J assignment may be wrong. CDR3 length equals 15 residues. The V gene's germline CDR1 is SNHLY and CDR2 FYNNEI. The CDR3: CASSPGTSGHDEQYF. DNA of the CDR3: TGTGCCAGCAGCCCCGGGACTTCGGGTCACGACGAGCAGTACTTC.

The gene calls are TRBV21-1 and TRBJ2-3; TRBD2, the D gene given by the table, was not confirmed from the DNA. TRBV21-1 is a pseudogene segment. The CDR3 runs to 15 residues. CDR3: CASSKRGRSTDTQYF. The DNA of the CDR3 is TGTGCCAGCAGCAAAAGGGGGAGGAGCACAGATACGCAGTATTTT.

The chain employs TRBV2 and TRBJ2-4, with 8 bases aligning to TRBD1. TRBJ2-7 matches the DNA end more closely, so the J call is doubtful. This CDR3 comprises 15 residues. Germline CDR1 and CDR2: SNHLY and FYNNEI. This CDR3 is CASSNRQGRRYEQYF. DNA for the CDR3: TGTGCCAGCAGTAACAGACAGGGGAGACGGTACGAGCAGTACTTC.

CDR3 sequence (DNA): TGTGCCAGCAGCTTGATCGGACAGGGGAGGGGGGAGCAGTACTTC. Translated, it gives CASSLIGQGRGEQYF. This chain links TRBV7-2 with TRBJ2-7; 9 bases map to TRBD1. The V gene's germline CDR1 is SGHTA and CDR2 FQGNSA. V trimming: 3 bases; J trimming: 7 bases; junction bases outside the gene matches: 10. CDR3 size: 15 residues.

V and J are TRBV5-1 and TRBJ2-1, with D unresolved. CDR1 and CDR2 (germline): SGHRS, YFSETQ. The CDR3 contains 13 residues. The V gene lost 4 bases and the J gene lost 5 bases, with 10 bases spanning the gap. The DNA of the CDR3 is TGCGCCAGCAGCCTGCTCACAAACAATGAGCAGTTCTTC. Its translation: CASSLLTNNEQFF.

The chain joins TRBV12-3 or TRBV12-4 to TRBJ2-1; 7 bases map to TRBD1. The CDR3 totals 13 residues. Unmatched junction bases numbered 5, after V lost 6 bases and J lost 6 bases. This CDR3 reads CASRRQGVNEQFF. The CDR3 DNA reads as TGTGCCAGCAGGAGACAGGGTGTCAATGAGCAGTTCTTC.

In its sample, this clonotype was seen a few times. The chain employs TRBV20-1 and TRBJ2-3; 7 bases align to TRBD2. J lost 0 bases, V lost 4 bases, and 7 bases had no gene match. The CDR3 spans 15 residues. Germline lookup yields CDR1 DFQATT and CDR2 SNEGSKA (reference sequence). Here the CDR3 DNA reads TGCAGTGCTACCCGCGGGGGATACAGCACAGATACGCAGTATTTT. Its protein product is CSATRGGYSTDTQYF.

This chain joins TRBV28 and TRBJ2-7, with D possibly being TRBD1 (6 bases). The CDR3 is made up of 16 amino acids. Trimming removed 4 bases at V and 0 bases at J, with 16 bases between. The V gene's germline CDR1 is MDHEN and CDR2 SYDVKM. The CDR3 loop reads CASSWGHPFLSYEQYF. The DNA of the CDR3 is TGTGCCAGCAGTTGGGGACACCCCTTCCTCTCCTACGAGCAGTACTTC.

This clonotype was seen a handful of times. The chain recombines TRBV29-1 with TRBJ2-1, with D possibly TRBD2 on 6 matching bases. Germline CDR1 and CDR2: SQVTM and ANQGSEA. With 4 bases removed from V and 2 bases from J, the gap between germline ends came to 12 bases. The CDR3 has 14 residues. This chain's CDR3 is CSVGGGTTYNEQFF. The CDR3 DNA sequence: TGCAGCGTTGGGGGCGGGACGACCTACAATGAGCAGTTCTTC.

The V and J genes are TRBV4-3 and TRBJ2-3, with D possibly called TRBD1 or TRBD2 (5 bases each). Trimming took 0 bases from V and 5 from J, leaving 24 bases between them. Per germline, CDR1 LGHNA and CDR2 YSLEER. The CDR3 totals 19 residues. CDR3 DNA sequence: TGCGCCAGCAGCCAAGATTCTTGGGGAACCGGGACCAGTCAAGATACGCAGTATTTT. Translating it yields CASSQDSWGTGTSQDTQYF.

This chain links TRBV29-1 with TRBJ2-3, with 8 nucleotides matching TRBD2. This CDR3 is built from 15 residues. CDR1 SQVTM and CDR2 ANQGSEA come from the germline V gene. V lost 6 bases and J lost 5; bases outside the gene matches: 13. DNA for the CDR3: TGCAGCGTCGCTGGGACGGGGGGGCCGGAAGATACGCAGTATTTT. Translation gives CSVAGTGGPEDTQYF.

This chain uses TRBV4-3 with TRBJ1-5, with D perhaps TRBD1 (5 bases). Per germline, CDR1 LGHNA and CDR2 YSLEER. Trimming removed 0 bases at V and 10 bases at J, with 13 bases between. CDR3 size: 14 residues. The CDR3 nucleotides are TGCGCCAGCAGCCAAGATCTCATAACAGGACCCCAGCATTTT. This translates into CASSQDLITGPQHF.

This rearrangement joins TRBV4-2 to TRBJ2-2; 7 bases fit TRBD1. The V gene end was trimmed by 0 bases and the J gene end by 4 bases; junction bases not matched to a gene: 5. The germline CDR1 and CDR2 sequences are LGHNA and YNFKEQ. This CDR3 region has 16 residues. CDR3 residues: CASSQDRGRGTGELFF. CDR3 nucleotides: TGTGCCAGCAGCCAAGATAGGGGGCGCGGCACCGGGGAGCTGTTTTTT.